This entry describes one TCR beta chain. Its antigen is currently not known. No clone much larger than this one lies a single base away; base qualities are absent. Participants in the prospective study were aged roughly 18 to 90 years, lived in 20 to 25 United States geographic areas, and enrolled through a virtual design. To assign participants to cohorts, the prospective study relied on clinical history that participants themselves reported in a screening survey and a study questionnaire. ImmuneRACE Cohort 3 recovered participants were defined by two consecutive negative NP/OP PCR tests, healthcare professional clearance, or symptom resolution. In the prospective study, whole blood, serum and a nasopharyngeal or oropharyngeal swab were collected from each participant by mobile phlebotomists. Participants in the prospective study had the option to provide additional blood draws and questionnaires over a roughly 2-month period. Prospective study blood samples were shipped either frozen or at room temperature before DNA extraction.

The data are from a study of blood T cell repertoires in COVID-19 (dated by TCRdb to 2020 to 2021). Turning to the overall study: Samples covering the acute and convalescent phases of COVID-19 were provided by collaborators in the United States, Italy and Spain. The dataset comprised deeply sampled blood TCRbeta repertoires from subjects exposed to, actively infected with, or recovered from COVID-19. The repertoires were released in a freely available public database meant as a resource for research on the immune response to SARS-CoV-2. The material from the prospective study consisted of cDNA or gDNA derived from T cells, B-cell-depleted T cells, or PBMCs. Where available, HLA class I and class II types were taken from metadata supplied by the sample provider and were not determined by assay-based typing. The samples were drawn from the first 160 participants of the ongoing ImmuneRACE study and from some 1,300 subjects provided by 6 global collaborators. Nearly every sample came with metadata listing a de-identified subject ID, COVID-19 status, age in years and sex.

Taken from cysteine to phenylalanine, the CDR3 has 16 residues. CDR3 DNA only is kept here, 48 bases in frame from base 1. For CDR1 and CDR2, the germline V gene lists ENHRY and SYGVKD. Cut back by 2 bases and 8 bases, the V and J ends lie 18 bases apart. General findings and caveats noted by the study authors: The amount of clinical and demographic metadata varied by source and participant and was provided uncurated.

The immunoSEQ Assay, a bias-controlled multiplex PCR, was used to amplify TCRbeta CDR3 regions from genomic DNA. Regarding the original processing steps: The number of nucleated cells in each sample was estimated by amplification of reference gene primers within the assay. To quantify the absolute abundance of each unique TCRbeta CDR3 rearrangement, sequence reads were collapsed and filtered. For each sample, productive Simpson clonality was calculated by taking the square root of Simpson's diversity index across productive rearrangements. TCRdb re-hosts the immuneACCESS table, in-frame sequences only. Its copies lack some clones; in the studies checked, an unresolved V gene accounts for under half of them, and the cause for the rest is not known. D and trimming were read from the DNA, whereas the V and J calls and clone size are those reported in that table. The sample contains 150,000 to 250,000 clones, 75% to 85% of them found a single time. Of the sample, about 11% falls within the top ten clones.

This receptor was identified in a man aged 35-49 years who had recovered from COVID-19. Rearrangement joined TRBV10-3 to TRBJ1-4; a weak D assignment points to TRBD1 (5 bases agree). Sequenced input: PBMCs or T cells enriched from blood (not recorded which). CDR3 reads: CAISEREAGAGEKLFF. At the DNA level, the sequence is TGTGCCATCAGTGAGCGGGAGGCCGGGGCGGGCGAAAAACTGTTTTTT.